This passage covers 20 T cell receptor beta chains from one sample sequenced in a study of beta chain features in type 1 diabetes (dated by TCRdb to 2017 to 2018). The paper as a whole reports these results and caveats: Type 1 diabetes patients showed a moderate but significant shortening of TCRB CDR3 length in all four CD4+ subsets.

The receptor library was made with the immunoSEQ multiplex PCR assay. The entire isolated RNA was reverse transcribed using the High Capacity cDNA Reverse Transcription Kit, and thus expressed TCRB transcripts were sequenced. TCRdb's version of the immuneACCESS table is confined to in-frame rearrangements and falls short of the full clone set. An unresolved V gene accounts for under half of the shortfall where checked; the remainder is of unknown origin. For this sample the table gives 160,000 or so clones, of which roughly 9% were detected only once. The ten largest clones take up about 0.75% of the sample. Their antigen targets remain unknown. The sample was central memory CD4+ T cells from blood. Source of these receptors: a woman aged 25 to 39 with type 1 diabetes.

The chain is built from TRBV19 and TRBJ2-1; TRBD1 is a possible D gene (5 bases). This CDR3 spans 16 amino acids. CDR1 is LNHDA and CDR2 is SQIVND in the germline V gene (reference sequence). V lost 0 bases and J lost 2, with 11 bases in between. This CDR3 reads CASSIEWGYPYNEQFF. The CDR3 DNA follows: TGTGCCAGTAGTATAGAATGGGGCTACCCCTACAATGAGCAGTTCTTC.

V and J are TRBV5-1 and TRBJ2-2; 7 bases map to TRBD2. The CDR3 is 16 residues long. Trimming took 1 base from V and 7 from J; bases not matched to a gene: 10. The germline V gene has CDR1 SGHRS and CDR2 YFSETQ. CDR3 protein: CASSLNPGRVNGELFF. CDR3 in DNA: TGCGCCAGCAGCTTGAACCCAGGGAGGGTGAACGGGGAGCTGTTTTTT.

This clone has just a few counts. The chain employs TRBV11-2 and TRBJ1-1; the D is unclear. Germline V lookup: CDR1 SGHAT, CDR2 FQNNGV. The CDR3 spans 12 residues. V was pared by 0 bases and J by 7 bases, with 6 bases between. The CDR3 region is CASSLEQFEAFF. In nucleotides, the CDR3 is TGTGCCAGCAGCTTAGAACAGTTTGAAGCTTTCTTT.

This clone was picked up a small number of times. The V and J genes are TRBV7-2 and TRBJ1-2; D not certain. Germline V CDR1 and CDR2: SGHTA, FQGNSA. V was trimmed by 2 bases and J by 8 bases, leaving 9 bases between them. The CDR3 is made up of 12 amino acids. CDR3 sequence: CASSLITEGYTF. The DNA for the CDR3 is TGTGCCAGCAGCTTAATTACTGAAGGCTACACCTTC.

This clone showed up just a few times. The V gene is TRBV14, the J gene TRBJ2-7; TRBD1 agrees at 8 bases. Unmatched junction bases numbered 5, after V lost 4 bases and J lost 0 bases. The CDR3 sequence is 15 residues long. Per the germline V gene, CDR1 is SGHDN and CDR2 is FVKESK. For the CDR3, the DNA is TGTGCCAGCAGCCGGACAGGGTCAACCTCCTACGAGCAGTACTTC. Translated, it gives CASSRTGSTSYEQYF.

The chain is built from TRBV4-2 and TRBJ2-3; 11 nucleotides match TRBD2. V shed 0 bases, J shed 7 bases, and the junction held 6 bases outside the gene matches. The CDR3 consists of 16 residues. Germline V gene lookup returns CDR1 LGHNA and CDR2 YNFKEQ. The CDR3 nucleotides read TGTGCCAGCAGCCAAGAACTAGCGGGAGTTTCTAATACGCAGTATTTT. It codes for CASSQELAGVSNTQYF.

The chain carries TRBV7-3 and TRBJ2-1; no firm D call. The CDR3 is 13 amino acids. CDR1 and CDR2 (germline): SGHTA, FQGTGA. Between the trimmed V and J ends, which lost 5 bases and 5 bases, there was a span of 10 bases. In nucleotides, the CDR3 is TGTGCCAGCAGCCCGAGCAATAACAATGAGCAGTTCTTC. It translates to CASSPSNNNEQFF.

This clone was seen a handful of times. The chain is built from TRBV6-5 and TRBJ2-1, with 9 bases fitting TRBD2. J lost 6 bases, V lost 6 bases, and 6 bases had no gene match. The CDR3 covers 14 residues. The V gene's germline CDR1 is MNHEY and CDR2 SVGAGI. The CDR3 DNA follows: TGTGCCAGCAGAAAGGGACTAGCTTCCAATGAGCAGTTCTTC. Translating gives CASRKGLASNEQFF.

This chain links TRBV7-6 with TRBJ2-1, with 11 bases aligning to TRBD2. The CDR3 contains 17 residues. CDR1 is SGHVS and CDR2 is FNYEAQ in the germline V gene. Trimming at V came to 5 bases and at J to 5 bases, leaving 11 bases not matched to a gene. CDR3 nucleotide sequence: TGTGCCAGCAGCCAACCTTTTAGCGGGAGGGCAAACAATGAGCAGTTCTTC. Translating gives CASSQPFSGRANNEQFF.

This clone was recorded a few times. The chain couples TRBV7-3 to TRBJ1-2; 8 bases are shared with TRBD1. V gave up 1 base and J gave up 8 bases; unmatched junction bases: 9. Per germline, CDR1 SGHTA and CDR2 FQGTGA. This CDR3 has 15 residues. The CDR3 nucleotides are TGTGCCAGCAGCTTAAGGGGAGGACAGGGTGGAGGCTACACCTTC. It codes for CASSLRGGQGGGYTF. The full variable domain, its missing parts supplied by reference TRBV7-3 and TRBJ1-2, is GAGVSQTPSNKVTEKGKYVELRCDPISGHTALYWYRQSLGQGPEFLIYFQGTGAADDSGLPNDRFFAVRPEGSVSTLKIQRTERGDSAVYLCASSLRGGQGGGYTFGSGTRLTVV.

A few counts support this clone. V and J are TRBV7-9 and TRBJ2-7, with 8 bases aligning to TRBD1. This CDR3 region has 14 residues. Germline-derived CDR1 and CDR2 are SEHNR and FQNEAQ (reference sequence). With V trimmed by 1 base and J by 1 base, 0 bases remained unmatched. The CDR3 DNA reads as TGTGCCAGCAGCTTAGGGACAGGGTCCTACGAGCAGTACTTC. This sequence encodes CASSLGTGSYEQYF.

This clone has a handful of counts. Other DNA sequences in the sample encode the same CDR3. The V gene is TRBV5-4, the J gene TRBJ2-3, with D perhaps TRBD2 (5 bases). From germline, CDR1 is SGHNT and CDR2 YYREEE (reference sequence). Trimming took off 0 bases at V and 0 bases at J, with 8 bases between the two ends. The CDR3 runs 15 residues. DNA for the CDR3: TGTGCCAGCAGCTTGGCCGGCGGGAGCACAGATACGCAGTATTTT. It specifies CASSLAGGSTDTQYF.

This clone was detected many times. In the same sample, other DNA sequences code for this CDR3. This sequence joins TRBV14 and TRBJ1-1, with D possibly TRBD1 on 5 matching bases. Trimming shortened V by 4 bases and J by 1 base, and 7 bases separated the two germline ends. Germline V gene sequence: CDR1 SGHDN, CDR2 FVKESK. The CDR3 totals 13 residues. CDR3 in amino acids: CASSLQGNTEAFF. DNA of the CDR3: TGTGCCAGCAGCCTTCAGGGGAACACTGAAGCTTTCTTT.

This clone was seen a few times. The chain uses TRBV18 and TRBJ2-6, with D unclear. Trimming removed 1 base from V and 3 bases from J, with 16 bases in between. CDR3 size: 18 residues. The germline gives CDR1 KGHSH, CDR2 LQKENI. The CDR3 loop is CASSPQELSWFGANVLTF. As DNA, the CDR3 is TGTGCCAGCTCACCACAGGAGCTTTCTTGGTTTGGGGCCAACGTCCTGACTTTC.

This clone came up a few times. This sequence joins TRBV7-9 and TRBJ1-1; D remains unclear. This CDR3 comprises 13 residues. From germline, CDR1 is SEHNR and CDR2 FQNEAQ (reference sequence). V was pared by 5 bases and J by 5 bases, with 12 bases between. In DNA, the CDR3 is TGTGCCAGCAGCAATGGCCCGGGGACTGAAGCTTTCTTT. Protein product: CASSNGPGTEAFF.

The chain employs TRBV28 and TRBJ2-6; the match to TRBD1 covers 9 bases. The CDR3 totals 17 residues. Per germline, CDR1 MDHEN and CDR2 SYDVKM. After removal of 6 bases from V and 0 bases from J, the junction contained 6 bases not matched to a gene. CDR3 amino acids: CASRPPGQGSGANVLTF. Here the CDR3 DNA reads TGTGCCAGCAGGCCCCCGGGACAGGGCTCTGGGGCCAACGTCCTGACTTTC.

This chain joins TRBV27 and TRBJ2-3; possible D gene TRBD2, 7 bases. The CDR3 contains 15 residues. The V gene's germline CDR1 is MNHEY and CDR2 SMNVEV (reference sequence). V was trimmed by 1 base and J by 1 base, leaving 9 bases between them. The CDR3 protein is CASSLLGGRTDTQYF. The CDR3 nucleotides are TGTGCCAGCAGTTTATTGGGGGGGCGCACAGATACGCAGTATTTT.

This clone occurred a few times. The genes are TRBV7-3 and TRBJ2-1, with 9 bases aligning to TRBD1. CDR1 is SGHTA, CDR2 FQGTGA, per germline. The V gene end was trimmed by 3 bases and the J gene end by 4 bases; junction bases not matched to a gene: 4. The CDR3 length is 15 residues. For the CDR3, the DNA is TGTGCCAGCAGCTTTATGACAGGGGGTTACAATGAGCAGTTCTTC. This gives the protein CASSFMTGGYNEQFF. The full variable domain, rest sourced from reference TRBV7-3 and TRBJ2-1, is GAGVSQTPSNKVTEKGKYVELRCDPISGHTALYWYRQSLGQGPEFLIYFQGTGAADDSGLPNDRFFAVRPEGSVSTLKIQRTERGDSAVYLCASSFMTGGYNEQFFGPGTRLTVL.

This clone was detected a few times. The CDR3 DNA sequence: TGCGCCAGCAGACCCGACAGGGGGCGAGGGGGCTACACCTTC. Protein product: CASRPDRGRGGYTF. This sequence joins TRBV5-1 and TRBJ1-2; 10 bases agree with TRBD1. This CDR3 has 14 residues. Germline CDR1 SGHRS, CDR2 YFSETQ. J lost 8 bases, V lost 5 bases, and 9 bases had no gene match.

The chain combines TRBV9 with TRBJ2-5; tentative D call: TRBD2 (7 bases). The V and J ends lost 1 base and 4 bases respectively, with 17 bases between them. This CDR3 comprises 16 residues. CDR1 SGDLS and CDR2 YYNGEE come from the germline V gene. Here the CDR3 DNA reads TGTGCCAGCAGCGTATCATCGACAGGCGGGGGAGAGACCCAGTACTTC. Translating gives CASSVSSTGGGETQYF.